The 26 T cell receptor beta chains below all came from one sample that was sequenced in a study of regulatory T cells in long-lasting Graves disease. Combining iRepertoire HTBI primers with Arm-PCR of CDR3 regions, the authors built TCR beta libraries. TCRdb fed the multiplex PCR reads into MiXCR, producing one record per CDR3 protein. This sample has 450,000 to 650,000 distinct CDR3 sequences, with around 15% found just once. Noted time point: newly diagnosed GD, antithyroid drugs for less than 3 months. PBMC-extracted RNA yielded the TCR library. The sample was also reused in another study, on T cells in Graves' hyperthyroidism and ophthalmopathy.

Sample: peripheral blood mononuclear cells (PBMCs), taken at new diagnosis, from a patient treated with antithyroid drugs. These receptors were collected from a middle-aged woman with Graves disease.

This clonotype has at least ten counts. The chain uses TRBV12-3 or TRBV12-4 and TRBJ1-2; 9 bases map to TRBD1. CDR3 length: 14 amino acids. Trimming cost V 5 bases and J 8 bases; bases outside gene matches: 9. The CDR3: CASSPGTGLGGYTF. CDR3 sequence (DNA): TGTGCCAGCAGTCCCGGGACAGGGCTTGGAGGCTACACCTTC.

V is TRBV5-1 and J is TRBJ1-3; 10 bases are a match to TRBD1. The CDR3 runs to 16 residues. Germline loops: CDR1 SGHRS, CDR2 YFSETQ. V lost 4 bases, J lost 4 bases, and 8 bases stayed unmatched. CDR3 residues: CASSATGTGVGNTIYF. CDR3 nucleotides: TGCGCCAGCAGCGCCACCGGGACAGGGGTCGGAAACACCATATATTTT. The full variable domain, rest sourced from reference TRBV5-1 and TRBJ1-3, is KAGVTQTPRYLIKTRGQQVTLSCSPISGHRSVSWYQQTPGQGLQFLFEYFSETQRNKGNFPGRFSGRQFSNSRSEMNVSTLELGDSALYLCASSATGTGVGNTIYFGEGSWLTVV.

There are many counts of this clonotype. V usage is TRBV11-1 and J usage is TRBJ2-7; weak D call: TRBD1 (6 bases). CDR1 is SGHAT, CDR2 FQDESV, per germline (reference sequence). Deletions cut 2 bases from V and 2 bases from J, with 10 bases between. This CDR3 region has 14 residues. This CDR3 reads CASSLIGQPYEQYF. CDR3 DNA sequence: TGTGCCAGCAGCTTAATCGGACAGCCCTACGAGCAGTACTTC.

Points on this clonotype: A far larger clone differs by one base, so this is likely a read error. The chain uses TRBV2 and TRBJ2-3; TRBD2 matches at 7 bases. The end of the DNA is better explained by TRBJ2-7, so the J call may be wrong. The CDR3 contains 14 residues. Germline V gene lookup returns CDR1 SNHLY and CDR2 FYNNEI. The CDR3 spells CASSGRLADYEQYF. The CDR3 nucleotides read TGTGCCAGCAGTGGGAGACTAGCCGACTACGAGCAGTACTTC.

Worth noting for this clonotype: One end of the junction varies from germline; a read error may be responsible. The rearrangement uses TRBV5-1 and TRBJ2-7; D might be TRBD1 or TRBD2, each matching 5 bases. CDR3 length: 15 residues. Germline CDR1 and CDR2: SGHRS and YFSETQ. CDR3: CASTLGPGSQGEQYF. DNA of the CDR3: TGTGCCAGCACCCTGGGGCCGGGATCTCAAGGCGAGCAGTACTTC. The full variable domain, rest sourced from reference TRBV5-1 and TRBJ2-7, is KAGVTQTPRYLIKTRGQQVTLSCSPISGHRSVSWYQQTPGQGLQFLFEYFSETQRNKGNFPGRFSGRQFSNSRSEMNVSTLELGDSALYLCASTLGPGSQGEQYFGPGTRLTVT.

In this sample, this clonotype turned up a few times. As DNA, the CDR3 is TGCGCCAGCAGCACAGGAGACAGGGATTCACCCCTCCACTTT. Translated, it gives CASSTGDRDSPLHF. The chain joins TRBV5-1 to TRBJ1-6, with 7 bases matching TRBD1. Germline lookup yields CDR1 SGHRS and CDR2 YFSETQ. Unmatched junction bases numbered 6, after V lost 4 bases and J lost 8 bases. The CDR3 has 14 amino acids. The complete variable domain, with remaining parts taken from reference TRBV5-1 and TRBJ1-6, reads KAGVTQTPRYLIKTRGQQVTLSCSPISGHRSVSWYQQTPGQGLQFLFEYFSETQRNKGNFPGRFSGRQFSNSRSEMNVSTLELGDSALYLCASSTGDRDSPLHFGNGTRLTVT.

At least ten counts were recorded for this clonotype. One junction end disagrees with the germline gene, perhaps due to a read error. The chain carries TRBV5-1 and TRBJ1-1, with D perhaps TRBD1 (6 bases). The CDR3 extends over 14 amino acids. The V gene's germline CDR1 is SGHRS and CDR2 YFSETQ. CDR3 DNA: TGTGCCAGCAGCCTGGACAGAGCGAACACTGAAGCTTTCTTT. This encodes CASSLDRANTEAFF. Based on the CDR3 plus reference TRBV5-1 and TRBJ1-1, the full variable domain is KAGVTQTPRYLIKTRGQQVTLSCSPISGHRSVSWYQQTPGQGLQFLFEYFSETQRNKGNFPGRFSGRQFSNSRSEMNVSTLELGDSALYLCASSLDRANTEAFFGQGTRLTVV.

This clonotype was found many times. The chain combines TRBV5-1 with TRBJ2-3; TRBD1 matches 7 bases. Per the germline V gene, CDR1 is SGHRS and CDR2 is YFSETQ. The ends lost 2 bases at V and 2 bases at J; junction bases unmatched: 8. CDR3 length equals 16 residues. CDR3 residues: CASSLQGTRFTDTQYF. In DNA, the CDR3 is TGCGCCAGCAGCTTACAGGGGACACGATTCACAGATACGCAGTATTTT.

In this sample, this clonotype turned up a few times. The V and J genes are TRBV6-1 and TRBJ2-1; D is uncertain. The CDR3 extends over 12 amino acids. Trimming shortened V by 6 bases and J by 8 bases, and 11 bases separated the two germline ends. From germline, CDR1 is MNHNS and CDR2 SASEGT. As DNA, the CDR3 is TGTGCCAGCAGGCCGTTTTTCTATGAGCAGTTCTTC. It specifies CASRPFFYEQFF.

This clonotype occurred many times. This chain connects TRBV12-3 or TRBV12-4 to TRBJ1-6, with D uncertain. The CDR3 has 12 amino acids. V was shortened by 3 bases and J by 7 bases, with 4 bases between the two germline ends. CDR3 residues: CASSFPNSPLHF. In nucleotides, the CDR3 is TGTGCCAGCAGTTTCCCGAATTCACCCCTCCACTTT.

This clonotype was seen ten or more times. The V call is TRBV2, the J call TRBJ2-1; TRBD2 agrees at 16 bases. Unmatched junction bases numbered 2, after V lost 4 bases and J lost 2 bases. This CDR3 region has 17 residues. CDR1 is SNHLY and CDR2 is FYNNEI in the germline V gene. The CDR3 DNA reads TGTGCCAGCAGTGTGGGACTAGCGGGGGGGCCCTACAATGAGCAGTTCTTC. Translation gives CASSVGLAGGPYNEQFF.

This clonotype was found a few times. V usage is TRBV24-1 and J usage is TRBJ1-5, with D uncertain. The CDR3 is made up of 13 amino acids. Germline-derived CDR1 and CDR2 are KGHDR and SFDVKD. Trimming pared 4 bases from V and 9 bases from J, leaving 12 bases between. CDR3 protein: CATSEDGNLPQHF. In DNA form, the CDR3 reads TGTGCCACCAGTGAGGACGGGAATTTGCCCCAGCATTTT.

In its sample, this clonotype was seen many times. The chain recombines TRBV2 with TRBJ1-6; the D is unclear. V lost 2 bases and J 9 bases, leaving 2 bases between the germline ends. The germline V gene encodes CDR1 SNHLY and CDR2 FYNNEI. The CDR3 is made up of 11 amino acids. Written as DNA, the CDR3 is TGTGCCAGCAGTGAATCTTCACCCCTCCACTTT. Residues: CASSESSPLHF. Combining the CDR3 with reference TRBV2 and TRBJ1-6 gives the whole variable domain EPEVTQTPSHQVTQMGQEVILRCVPISNHLYFYWYRQILGQKVEFLVSFYNNEISEKSEIFDDQFSVERPDGSNFTLKIRSTKLEDSAMYFCASSESSPLHFGNGTRLTVT.

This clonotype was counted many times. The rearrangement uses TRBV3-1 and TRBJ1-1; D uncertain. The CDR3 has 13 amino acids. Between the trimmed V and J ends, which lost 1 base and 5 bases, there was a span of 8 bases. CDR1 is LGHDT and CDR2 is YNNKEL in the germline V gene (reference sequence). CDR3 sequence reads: CASSQADMTEAFF. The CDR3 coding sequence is TGTGCCAGCAGCCAAGCTGATATGACTGAAGCTTTCTTT. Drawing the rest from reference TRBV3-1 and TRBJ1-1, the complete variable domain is DTAVSQTPKYLVTQMGNDKSIKCEQNLGHDTMYWYKQDSKKFLKIMFSYNNKELIINETVPNRFSPKSPDKAHLNLHINSLELGDSAVYFCASSQADMTEAFFGQGTRLTVV.

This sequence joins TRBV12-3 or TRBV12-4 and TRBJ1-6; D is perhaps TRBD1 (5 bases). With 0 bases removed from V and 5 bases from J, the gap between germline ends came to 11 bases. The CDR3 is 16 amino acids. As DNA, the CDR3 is TGTGCCAGCAGTTTAGCGGGGGGTATCAATAATTCACCCCTCCACTTT. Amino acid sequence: CASSLAGGINNSPLHF.

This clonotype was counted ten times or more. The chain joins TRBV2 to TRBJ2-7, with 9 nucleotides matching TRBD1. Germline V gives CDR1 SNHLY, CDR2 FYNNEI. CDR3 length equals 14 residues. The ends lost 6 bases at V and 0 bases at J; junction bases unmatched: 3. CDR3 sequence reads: CASRAQGASYEQYF. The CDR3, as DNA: TGTGCCAGCAGGGCACAGGGGGCCTCCTACGAGCAGTACTTC. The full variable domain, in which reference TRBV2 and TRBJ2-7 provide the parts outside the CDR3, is EPEVTQTPSHQVTQMGQEVILRCVPISNHLYFYWYRQILGQKVEFLVSFYNNEISEKSEIFDDQFSVERPDGSNFTLKIRSTKLEDSAMYFCASRAQGASYEQYFGPGTRLTVT.

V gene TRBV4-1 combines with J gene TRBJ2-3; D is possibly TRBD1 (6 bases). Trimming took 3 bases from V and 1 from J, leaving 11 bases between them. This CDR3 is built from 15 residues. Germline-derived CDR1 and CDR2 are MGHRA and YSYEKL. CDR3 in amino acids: CASSHPRQGTDTQYF. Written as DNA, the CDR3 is TGCGCCAGCAGCCACCCTAGACAGGGCACAGATACGCAGTATTTT.

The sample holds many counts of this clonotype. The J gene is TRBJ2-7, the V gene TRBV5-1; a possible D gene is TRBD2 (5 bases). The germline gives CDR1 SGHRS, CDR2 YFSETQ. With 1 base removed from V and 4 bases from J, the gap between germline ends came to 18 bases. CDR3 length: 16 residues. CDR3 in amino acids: CASSLRRIEGGYEQYF. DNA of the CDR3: TGCGCCAGCAGCTTGAGACGGATTGAAGGAGGTTACGAGCAGTACTTC. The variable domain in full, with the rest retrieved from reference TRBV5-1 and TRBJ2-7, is KAGVTQTPRYLIKTRGQQVTLSCSPISGHRSVSWYQQTPGQGLQFLFEYFSETQRNKGNFPGRFSGRQFSNSRSEMNVSTLELGDSALYLCASSLRRIEGGYEQYFGPGTRLTVT.

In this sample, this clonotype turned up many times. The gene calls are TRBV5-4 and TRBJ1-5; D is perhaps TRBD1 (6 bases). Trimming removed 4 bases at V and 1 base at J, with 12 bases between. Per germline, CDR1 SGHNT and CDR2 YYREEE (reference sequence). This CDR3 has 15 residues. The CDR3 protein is CASSLGGASNQPQHF. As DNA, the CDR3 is TGTGCCAGCAGCCTAGGGGGGGCGAGCAATCAGCCCCAGCATTTT.

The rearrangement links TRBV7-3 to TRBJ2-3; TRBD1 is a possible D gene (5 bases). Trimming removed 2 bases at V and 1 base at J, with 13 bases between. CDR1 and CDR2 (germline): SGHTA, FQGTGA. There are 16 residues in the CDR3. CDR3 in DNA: TGTGCCAGCAGCTTACCGGCAGGGCAAGGCACAGATACGCAGTATTTT. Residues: CASSLPAGQGTDTQYF.

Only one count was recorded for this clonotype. CDR3 amino acids: CAISGRAPSQGSGNTIYF. The CDR3 bases are TGTGCCATCTCCGGGAGGGCGCCATCTCAGGGGTCTGGAAACACCATATATTTT. The V and J genes are TRBV10-3 and TRBJ1-3; a weak D match, TRBD1 (6 bases). V gave up 8 bases and J gave up 1 base, with 24 bases separating them. Germline V gene sequence: CDR1 ENHRY, CDR2 SYGVKD. The CDR3 length is 18 residues.

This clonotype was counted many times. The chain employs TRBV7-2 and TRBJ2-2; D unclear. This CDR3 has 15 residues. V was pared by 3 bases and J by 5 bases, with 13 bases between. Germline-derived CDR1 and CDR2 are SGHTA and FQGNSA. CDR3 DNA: TGTGCCAGCAGCTTGGACCTCCTTCGGACCGGGGAGCTGTTTTTT. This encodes CASSLDLLRTGELFF.

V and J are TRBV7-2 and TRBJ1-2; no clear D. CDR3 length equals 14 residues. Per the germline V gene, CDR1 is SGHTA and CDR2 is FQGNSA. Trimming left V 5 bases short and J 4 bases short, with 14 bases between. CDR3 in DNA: TGTGCCAGCAGCCCGGGTATGGGGAGCTATGGCTACACCTTC. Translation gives CASSPGMGSYGYTF.

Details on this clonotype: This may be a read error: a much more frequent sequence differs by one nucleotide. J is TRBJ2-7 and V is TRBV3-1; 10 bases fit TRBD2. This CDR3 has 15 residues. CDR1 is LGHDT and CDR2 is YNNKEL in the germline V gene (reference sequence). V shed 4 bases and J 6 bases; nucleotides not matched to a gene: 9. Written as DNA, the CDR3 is TGTGCCAGCAGCCGTGGACTAGCGGATGGGAGCGAGCAGTACTTC. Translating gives CASSRGLADGSEQYF.

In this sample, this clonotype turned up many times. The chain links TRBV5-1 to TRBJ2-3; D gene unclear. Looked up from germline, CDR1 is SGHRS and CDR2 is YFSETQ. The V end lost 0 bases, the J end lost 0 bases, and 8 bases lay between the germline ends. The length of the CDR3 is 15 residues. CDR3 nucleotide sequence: TGCGCCAGCAGCTTGGGACTGACTAGCACAGATACGCAGTATTTT. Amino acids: CASSLGLTSTDTQYF. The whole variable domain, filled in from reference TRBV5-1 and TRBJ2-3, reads KAGVTQTPRYLIKTRGQQVTLSCSPISGHRSVSWYQQTPGQGLQFLFEYFSETQRNKGNFPGRFSGRQFSNSRSEMNVSTLELGDSALYLCASSLGLTSTDTQYFGPGTRLTVL.

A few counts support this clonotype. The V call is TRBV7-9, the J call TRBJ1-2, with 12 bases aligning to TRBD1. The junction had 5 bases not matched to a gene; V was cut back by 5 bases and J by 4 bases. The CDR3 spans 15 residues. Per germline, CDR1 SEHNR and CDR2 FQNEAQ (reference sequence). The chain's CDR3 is CASSRDRGRIYGYTF. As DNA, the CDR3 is TGTGCCAGCAGCCGGGACAGGGGGCGCATCTATGGCTACACCTTC. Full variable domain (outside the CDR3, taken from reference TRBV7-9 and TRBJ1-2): DTGVSQNPRHKITKRGQNVTFRCDPISEHNRLYWYRQTLGQGPEFLTYFQNEAQLEKSRLLSDRFSAERPKGSFSTLEIQRTEQGDSAMYLCASSRDRGRIYGYTFGSGTRLTVV.